Sequencing of this T cell receptor beta chain was carried out in a study of T cells after yellow fever vaccination. One entry per CDR3 protein, called by TCRdb with MiXCR from the 5' RACE reads. This table holds 500,000 to 650,000 distinct CDR3 sequences, about 13% found once. Whole-study results and caveats: Post-booster reappearance was seen for most primary-vaccination clones (roughly 96% CD4, 85% to 90% CD8).

In the case of this clonotype: Its antigen is not identified.

The TCR comes from a man aged 25 to 40 who received the YFV17D yellow fever vaccine. The material sequenced was PBMCs, taken on the day of the yellow fever booster vaccination.

DNA of the CDR3: TGCAGTGCTAGAAAGTGGCGGGAGGCTTCCTACGAGCAGTACTTC. Translated, it gives CSARKWREASYEQYF. The chain links TRBV20-1 to TRBJ2-7, with TRBD2 matching 8 bases. The CDR3 is 15 amino acids. With V trimmed by 2 bases and J by 1 base, 7 bases remained unmatched. The germline V gene encodes CDR1 DFQATT and CDR2 SNEGSKA (reference sequence).